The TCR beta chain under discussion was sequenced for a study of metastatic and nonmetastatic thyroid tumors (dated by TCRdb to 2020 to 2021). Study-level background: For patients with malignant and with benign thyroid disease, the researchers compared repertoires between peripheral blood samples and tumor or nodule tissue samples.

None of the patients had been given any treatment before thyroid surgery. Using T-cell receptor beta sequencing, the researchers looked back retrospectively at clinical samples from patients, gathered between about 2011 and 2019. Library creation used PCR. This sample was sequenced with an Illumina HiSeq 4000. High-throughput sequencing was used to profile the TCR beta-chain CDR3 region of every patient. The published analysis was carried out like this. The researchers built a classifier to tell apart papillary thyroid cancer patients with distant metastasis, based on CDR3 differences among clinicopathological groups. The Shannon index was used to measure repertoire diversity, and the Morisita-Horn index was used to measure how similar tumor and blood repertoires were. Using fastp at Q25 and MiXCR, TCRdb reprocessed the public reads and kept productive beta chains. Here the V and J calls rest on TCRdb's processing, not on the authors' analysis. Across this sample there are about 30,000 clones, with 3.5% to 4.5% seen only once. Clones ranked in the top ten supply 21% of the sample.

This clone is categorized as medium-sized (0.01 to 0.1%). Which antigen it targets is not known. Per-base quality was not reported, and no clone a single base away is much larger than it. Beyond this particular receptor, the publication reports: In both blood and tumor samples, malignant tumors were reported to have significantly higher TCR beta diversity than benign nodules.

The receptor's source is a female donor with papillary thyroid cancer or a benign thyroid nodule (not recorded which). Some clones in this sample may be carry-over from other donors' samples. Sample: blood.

The nucleotides are TGTGCCAGCAGTTTCGGGGGGACAATGAACACTGAAGCTTTCTTT. Its product reads: CASSFGGTMNTEAFF. The rearrangement joined TRBV28 to TRBJ1-1, with TRBD1 perhaps the D gene, on 6 matching bases. From a lookup of the germline V gene, CDR1 and CDR2 are MDHEN and SYDVKM. Deletion took 3 bases off V and 0 bases off J, with a span of 11 bases between the germline ends. From its cysteine to its phenylalanine, the CDR3 spans 15 amino acids. Here the CDR3 DNA is all that survives: 45 bases in frame from base 1.